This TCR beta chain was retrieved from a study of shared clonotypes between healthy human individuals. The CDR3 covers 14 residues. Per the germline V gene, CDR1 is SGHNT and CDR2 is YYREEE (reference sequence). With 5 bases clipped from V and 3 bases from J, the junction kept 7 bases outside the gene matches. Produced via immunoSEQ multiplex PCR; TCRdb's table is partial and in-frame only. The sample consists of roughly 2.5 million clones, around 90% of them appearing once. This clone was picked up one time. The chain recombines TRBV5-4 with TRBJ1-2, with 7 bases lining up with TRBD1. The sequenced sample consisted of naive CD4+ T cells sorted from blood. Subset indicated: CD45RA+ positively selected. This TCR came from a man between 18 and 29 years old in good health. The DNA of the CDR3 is TGTGCCAGCAGGCCAGGGGGAGGTCACTATGGCTACACCTTC. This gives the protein CASRPGGGHYGYTF.